These 10 T cell receptor beta chains came from one sample sequenced in a study of Ad26.COV2.S vaccination and SARS-CoV-2 variants (dated by TCRdb to the early 2020s). The meaning of the sample's treatment or condition label: 19 received Ad26.COV2.S at low or high dose, single or two shots; roughly five received placebo; per-sample allocation not given. Repertoires of vaccine and placebo recipients were sequenced from samples collected on day 63 after the first injection. The library was built by means of the immunoSEQ multiplex PCR assay. This immuneACCESS table, as held by TCRdb, lists in-frame sequences with V and J called but not all clones. Of the missing ones, under half trace to an unresolved V gene in checked studies; the others have no known cause. The table for this sample lists 300,000 to 500,000 clones; approximately 90% of them were counted only once. About 3.6% of the sample is in the top ten clones.

This material consisted of peripheral blood, taken in a trial of Ad26.COV2.S vaccine versus placebo. These receptors were taken from a person aged 18-60 years who received the Ad26.COV2.S COVID-19 vaccine or a placebo.

Only one count was recorded for this clone. CDR3 region: CASTTPWRENTGELFF. CDR3 coding DNA: TGTGCCAGCACTACGCCCTGGAGGGAGAACACCGGGGAGCTGTTTTTT. This chain joins TRBV7-2 and TRBJ2-2; possibly TRBD2 for D (6 bases). V was cut by 7 bases and J by 1 base, with 16 bases left in between. The CDR3 length is 16 residues. CDR1 and CDR2 (germline): SGHTA, FQGNSA.

The chain links TRBV4-1 to TRBJ1-3; 9 bases map to TRBD1. Germline lookup yields CDR1 MGHRA and CDR2 YSYEKL. This CDR3 spans 20 amino acids. Trimming cost V 0 bases and J 4 bases; bases outside gene matches: 16. CDR3 sequence (DNA): TGCGCCAGCAGCCAAGATGTCCCCGGACAGGGGCGTATAACAGGAAACACCATATATTTT. This encodes CASSQDVPGQGRITGNTIYF.

The genes are TRBV5-8 and TRBJ1-6; unclear D gene. The V end lost 3 bases, the J end lost 8 bases, and 12 bases lay between the germline ends. Per germline, CDR1 SGHTS and CDR2 YDEGEE. The CDR3 contains 14 residues. CDR3 in DNA: TGTGCCAGCAGCTGGACCGTCGGAGATTCACCCCTCCACTTT. This translates into CASSWTVGDSPLHF.

The chain uses TRBV19 and TRBJ1-2, with D perhaps matching TRBD1 (5 bases). The CDR3 has 16 amino acids. Germline CDR1 and CDR2: LNHDA and SQIVND (reference sequence). V lost 5 bases and J 4 bases, leaving 20 bases between the germline ends. The DNA of the CDR3 is TGTGCCAGTAGTCAGCCCGATTCAGGGATACTCTATGGCTACACCTTC. Translation: CASSQPDSGILYGYTF. The variable domain in full, completed from reference TRBV19 and TRBJ1-2, reads DGGITQSPKYLFRKEGQNVTLSCEQNLNHDAMYWYRQDPGQGLRLIYYSQIVNDFQKGDIAEGYSVSREKKESFPLTVTSAQKNPTAFYLCASSQPDSGILYGYTFGSGTRLTVV.

This clone was seen a few times. The sample has other DNA sequences that encode this CDR3 too. V and J are TRBV7-9 and TRBJ2-7; tentative D call: TRBD1 (7 bases). In germline, CDR1 is SEHNR, CDR2 FQNEAQ (reference sequence). V was clipped by 3 bases and J by 4 bases, with 10 bases between them. This CDR3 spans 13 amino acids. The CDR3 DNA follows: TGTGCCAGCAGCTTGGCAGGGGGGTACGAGCAGTACTTC. The encoded protein is CASSLAGGYEQYF.

This chain connects TRBV3-1 (or the pseudogene TRBV3-2) to TRBJ1-1; 7 nucleotides align to TRBD1. The CDR3 is 15 amino acids. Germline V gives CDR1 LGHDT, CDR2 YNNKEL (reference sequence). Trimming cost V 4 bases and J 8 bases; bases outside gene matches: 13. The CDR3 region is CASSLSSNRGAEAFF. The CDR3 DNA sequence: TGTGCCAGCAGCCTCTCGTCCAACAGGGGCGCCGAAGCTTTCTTT.

Comments on this clone: This specimen includes other DNA sequences encoding the same CDR3. V is TRBV10-3 and J is TRBJ2-2, with 9 bases aligning to TRBD1. V lost 5 bases to trimming and J lost 3 bases; unmatched junction nucleotides: 4. From germline, CDR1 is ENHRY and CDR2 SYGVKD. This CDR3 is 15 amino acids long. CDR3 protein: CAISPGQGYTGELFF. CDR3 DNA: TGTGCCATCAGTCCGGGACAGGGCTACACCGGGGAGCTGTTTTTT.

This chain connects TRBV27 to TRBJ1-2; no definite D call. The CDR3 runs to 10 residues. Germline V gene lookup returns CDR1 MNHEY and CDR2 SMNVEV (reference sequence). V lost 3 bases to trimming and J lost 8 bases, with 4 bases between them. The CDR3 region is CASSLKGYTF. In nucleotides, the CDR3 is TGTGCCAGCAGTTTGAAAGGCTACACCTTC.

CDR3 region: CASSITGTGNEKLFF. The CDR3 bases are TGTGCCAGCAGCATAACCGGGACAGGGAATGAAAAACTGTTTTTT. V and J are TRBV5-6 and TRBJ1-4; 9 bases line up with TRBD1. Germline assignment: CDR1 SGHDT and CDR2 YYEEEE. The trim removed 4 bases at V and 5 bases at J, leaving 6 bases unmatched. This CDR3 comprises 15 residues. Full variable domain (rest looked up from reference TRBV5-6 and TRBJ1-4): DAGVTQSPTHLIKTRGQQVTLRCSPKSGHDTVSWYQQALGQGPQFIFQYYEEEERQRGNFPDRFSGHQFPNYSSELNVNALLLGDSALYLCASSITGTGNEKLFFGSGTQLSVL.

The chain carries TRBV6-6 and TRBJ2-1, with TRBD2 identical over 8 bases. Unmatched junction bases numbered 9, after V lost 2 bases and J lost 6 bases. Germline V gene sequence: CDR1 MNHNY, CDR2 SVGAGI (reference sequence). This CDR3 is built from 16 residues. The CDR3 coding sequence is TGTGCCAGCAGTTACGGTTCCGGGGGGGCTCCCAATGAGCAGTTCTTC. Translating gives CASSYGSGGAPNEQFF.